A selection of T cell receptor beta chains follows, all from one sample in a study of neurological immune-mediated disorders. One entry per CDR3 protein results from TCRdb running MiXCR on the 5' RACE reads. The sample has tens of thousands of distinct CDR3 sequences; less than 5% are singletons. What was sequenced was PBMCs. The origin of the receptors is a woman in her sixties with multiple sclerosis. The CDR3 runs from the conserved cysteine through the conserved F or W. D genes are given only for firm matches. Some rows mark clone size as missing; the rest say once, few, many or name a class of expanded clone.

J gene: TRBJ2-1; D gene: NA; clone size: many; V gene: TRBV29-1; CDR3 DNA: TGCAGCGTTGTAGACCTGAATGAGCAGTTCTTC; CDR3 protein: CSVVDLNEQFF
J gene: TRBJ1-1; D gene: TRBD1; clone size: many; V gene: TRBV4-2; CDR3 DNA: TGTGCCAGCAGCGACAGGACAGGACGGAACACTGAAGCTTTCTTT; CDR3 protein: CASSDRTGRNTEAFF
J gene: TRBJ2-3; D gene: NA; clone size: NA; V gene: TRBV7-2; CDR3 DNA: TGTGCCAGCAGCTTAGAGGTGTCAGATACGCAGTATTTT; CDR3 protein: CASSLEVSDTQYF
J gene: TRBJ2-2; D gene: TRBD2; clone size: many; V gene: TRBV20-1; CDR3 DNA: TGCAGTGCCCCGGGACTAGCGGGAGGACCGTCCACCGGGGAGCTGTTTTTT; CDR3 protein: CSAPGLAGGPSTGELFF
J gene: TRBJ2-7; D gene: NA; clone size: many; V gene: TRBV9; CDR3 DNA: TGTGCCAGCAGCGTGGACGCCGGATACGAGCAGTACTTC; CDR3 protein: CASSVDAGYEQYF
J gene: TRBJ2-3; D gene: NA; clone size: many; V gene: TRBV10-3; CDR3 DNA: TGTGCCATCAGTGAGGACAGGTCCACAGATACGCAGTATTTT; CDR3 protein: CAISEDRSTDTQYF
J gene: TRBJ1-6; D gene: NA; clone size: NA; V gene: TRBV6-5; CDR3 DNA: TGTGCCAGTGGGACGGAGTATAATTCACCCCTCAACTTT; CDR3 protein: CASGTEYNSPLNF
J gene: TRBJ2-2; D gene: TRBD1; clone size: many; V gene: TRBV7-3; CDR3 DNA: TGTGCCAGCAGCTTAGGGACAGGTTCGAACACCGGGGAGCTGTTTTTT; CDR3 protein: CASSLGTGSNTGELFF
J gene: TRBJ2-1; D gene: TRBD2; clone size: many; V gene: TRBV9; CDR3 DNA: TGTGCCAGCAGCCTCTCCGGACTAGCGGGGACTGAGCAGTTCTTC; CDR3 protein: CASSLSGLAGTEQFF
J gene: TRBJ2-1; D gene: NA; clone size: NA; V gene: TRBV7-9; CDR3 DNA: TGTGCCAGCAGCTTCCAGATGGCGGGGCATGAGCAGTTCTTC; CDR3 protein: CASSFQMAGHEQFF
J gene: TRBJ2-7; D gene: NA; clone size: many; V gene: TRBV7-2; CDR3 DNA: TGTGCCAGCAGCGATCGGCACTACGAGCAGTACTTC; CDR3 protein: CASSDRHYEQYF
J gene: TRBJ1-5; D gene: NA; clone size: many; V gene: TRBV10-3; CDR3 DNA: TGTGCCACAAAGGGCAGGGTCAATCAGCCCCAGCATTTT; CDR3 protein: CATKGRVNQPQHF
J gene: TRBJ2-1; D gene: NA; clone size: NA; V gene: TRBV5-6; CDR3 DNA: TGTGCCAGCAGCTTGGTGGGAGCCAATGAGCAGTTCTTC; CDR3 protein: CASSLVGANEQFF
J gene: TRBJ1-2; D gene: NA; clone size: NA; V gene: TRBV5-5; CDR3 DNA: TGTGCCAGCAGCTTGATACAGTCAGGCTACACCTTC; CDR3 protein: CASSLIQSGYTF
J gene: TRBJ1-1; D gene: NA; clone size: many; V gene: TRBV10-3; CDR3 DNA: TGTGCCATCAGTTCAGGGTTGGACACTGAAGCTTTCTTT; CDR3 protein: CAISSGLDTEAFF
J gene: TRBJ2-2; D gene: NA; clone size: many; V gene: TRBV5-1; CDR3 DNA: TGCGCCAGCAGCTTGCTCCAGGGAAACACCGGGGAGCTGTTTTTT; CDR3 protein: CASSLLQGNTGELFF
J gene: TRBJ2-3; D gene: NA; clone size: NA; V gene: TRBV9; CDR3 DNA: TGTGCCAGCAGCGAGCTGTTGGGCACAGATACGCAGTATTTT; CDR3 protein: CASSELLGTDTQYF
J gene: TRBJ2-3; D gene: NA; clone size: many; V gene: TRBV2; CDR3 DNA: TGTGCCAGCAGTGGAGTCTACTCCGACACAGATACGCAGTATTTT; CDR3 protein: CASSGVYSDTDTQYF
J gene: TRBJ2-2; D gene: NA; clone size: many; V gene: TRBV15; CDR3 DNA: TGTGCCACCAGCAGAGAAGGGCTCGGGGAGCTGTTTTTT; CDR3 protein: CATSREGLGELFF
J gene: TRBJ1-2; D gene: TRBD1; clone size: many; V gene: TRBV29-1; CDR3 DNA: TGCAGCGTTGAGGGGACAGGGGAGGTGGGGGACTATGGCTACACCTTC; CDR3 protein: CSVEGTGEVGDYGYTF
J gene: TRBJ1-1; D gene: NA; clone size: many; V gene: TRBV20-1; CDR3 DNA: TGCAGTGCGCCCCCCGGGGGGAAGGAGAACACTGAAGCTTTCTTT; CDR3 protein: CSAPPGGKENTEAFF
J gene: TRBJ2-3; D gene: TRBD1; clone size: NA; V gene: TRBV5-6; CDR3 DNA: TGTGCCAGCAGCTTGGTCGGACAGGGGGCAGGGGATACGCAGTATTTT; CDR3 protein: CASSLVGQGAGDTQYF
J gene: TRBJ2-7; D gene: NA; clone size: many; V gene: TRBV28; CDR3 DNA: TGTGCCAGCGGGACCGGGCTCGGTGAGCAGTACTTC; CDR3 protein: CASGTGLGEQYF
J gene: TRBJ1-2; D gene: NA; clone size: few; V gene: TRBV12-3/TRBV12-4; CDR3 DNA: TGTGCCAGCAGTTTTGGGAAGAATGGCTACACCTTC; CDR3 protein: CASSFGKNGYTF
J gene: TRBJ1-1; D gene: NA; clone size: many; V gene: TRBV20-1; CDR3 DNA: TGCAGTGCTAGAGTGACAGGAAGCACTGAAGCTTTCTTT; CDR3 protein: CSARVTGSTEAFF
J gene: TRBJ1-1; D gene: NA; clone size: many; V gene: TRBV29-1; CDR3 DNA: TGCAGCGCGACAGGAGACACTGAAGCTTTCTTT; CDR3 protein: CSATGDTEAFF
J gene: TRBJ2-1; D gene: NA; clone size: few; V gene: TRBV11-2; CDR3 DNA: TGTGCCAGCAGCCTTGCTAGAATCAATGAGCAGTTCTTC; CDR3 protein: CASSLARINEQFF
J gene: TRBJ2-1; D gene: TRBD2; clone size: few; V gene: TRBV24-1; CDR3 DNA: TGTGCCACCAGTGACAAAGGGACTAGCGGACACAATGAGCAGTTCTTC; CDR3 protein: CATSDKGTSGHNEQFF
J gene: TRBJ2-5; D gene: NA; clone size: many; V gene: TRBV20-1; CDR3 DNA: TGCAGTGCTAGGGCGGGGAGGAGAGAGACCCAGTACTTC; CDR3 protein: CSARAGRRETQYF
J gene: TRBJ2-1; D gene: NA; clone size: many; V gene: TRBV15; CDR3 DNA: TGTGCCACCAGCATGGAACTAGCCCGTGAGCAGTTCTTC; CDR3 protein: CATSMELAREQFF
J gene: TRBJ2-5; D gene: NA; clone size: few; V gene: TRBV10-3; CDR3 DNA: TGTGCCACCTTTGCAGGGGGGGAGACCCAGTACTTC; CDR3 protein: CATFAGGETQYF
J gene: TRBJ2-2; D gene: TRBD1; clone size: many; V gene: TRBV9; CDR3 DNA: TGTGCCAGCAGCACCGGGACAGATAACACCGGGGAGCTGTTTTTT; CDR3 protein: CASSTGTDNTGELFF
J gene: TRBJ2-3; D gene: TRBD1; clone size: many; V gene: TRBV7-2; CDR3 DNA: TGTGCCAGCAGCCTGGCCGGGACAGGGGATACGCAGTATTTT; CDR3 protein: CASSLAGTGDTQYF
J gene: TRBJ1-1; D gene: NA; clone size: many; V gene: TRBV5-1; CDR3 DNA: TGTGCCAGCAGCTTAGCCGTGAACACTGAAGCTTTCTTT; CDR3 protein: CASSLAVNTEAFF
J gene: TRBJ2-1; D gene: NA; clone size: many; V gene: TRBV6-6; CDR3 DNA: TGTGCCAGCAGTTACTCGCTCTCCTACAATGAGCAGTTCTTC; CDR3 protein: CASSYSLSYNEQFF
J gene: TRBJ2-3; D gene: TRBD2; clone size: NA; V gene: TRBV9; CDR3 DNA: TGTGCCAGCAGCTCGACTAGCGGGGGGGATACGCAGTATTTT; CDR3 protein: CASSSTSGGDTQYF
J gene: TRBJ2-1; D gene: TRBD2; clone size: NA; V gene: TRBV15; CDR3 DNA: TGTGTCACCAGCAAGGCAGCTCAGGGAGGGGAGCAGTTCTTC; CDR3 protein: CVTSKAAQGGEQFF